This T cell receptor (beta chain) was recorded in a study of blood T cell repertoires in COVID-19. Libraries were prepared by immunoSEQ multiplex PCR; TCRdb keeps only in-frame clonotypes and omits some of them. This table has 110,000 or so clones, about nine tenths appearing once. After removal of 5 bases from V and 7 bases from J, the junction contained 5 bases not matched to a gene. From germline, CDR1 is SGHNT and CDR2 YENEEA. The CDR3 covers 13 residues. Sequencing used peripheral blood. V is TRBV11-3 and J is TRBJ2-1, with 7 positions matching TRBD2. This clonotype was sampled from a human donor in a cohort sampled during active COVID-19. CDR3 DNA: TGTGCCAGCAGCGGATGGGGGGGGAATGAGCAGTTCTTC. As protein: CASSGWGGNEQFF.